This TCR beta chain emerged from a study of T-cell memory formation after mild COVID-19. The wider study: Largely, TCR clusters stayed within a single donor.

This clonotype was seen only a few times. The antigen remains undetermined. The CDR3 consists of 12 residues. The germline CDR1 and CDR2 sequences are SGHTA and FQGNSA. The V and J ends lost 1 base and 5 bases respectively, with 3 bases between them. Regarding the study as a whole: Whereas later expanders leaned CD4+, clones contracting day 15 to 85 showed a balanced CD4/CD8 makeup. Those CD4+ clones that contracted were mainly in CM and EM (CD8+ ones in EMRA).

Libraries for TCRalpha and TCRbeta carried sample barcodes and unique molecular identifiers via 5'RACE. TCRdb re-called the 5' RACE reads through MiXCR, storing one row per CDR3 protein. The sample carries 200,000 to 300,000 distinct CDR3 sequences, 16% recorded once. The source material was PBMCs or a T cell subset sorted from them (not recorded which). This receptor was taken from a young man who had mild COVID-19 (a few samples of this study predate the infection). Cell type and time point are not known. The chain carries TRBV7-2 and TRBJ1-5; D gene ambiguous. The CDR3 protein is CASSLGDQPQHF. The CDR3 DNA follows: TGTGCCAGCAGCTTAGGTGATCAGCCCCAGCATTTT.